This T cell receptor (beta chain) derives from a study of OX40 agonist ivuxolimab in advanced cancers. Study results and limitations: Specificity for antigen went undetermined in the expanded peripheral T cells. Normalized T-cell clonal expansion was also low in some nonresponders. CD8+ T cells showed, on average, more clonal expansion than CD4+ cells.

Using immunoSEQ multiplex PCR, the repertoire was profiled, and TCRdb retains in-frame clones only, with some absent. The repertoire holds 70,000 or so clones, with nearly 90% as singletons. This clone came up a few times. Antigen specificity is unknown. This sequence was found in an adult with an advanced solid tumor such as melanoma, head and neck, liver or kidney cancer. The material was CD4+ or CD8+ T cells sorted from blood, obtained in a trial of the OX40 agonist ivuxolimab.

The DNA of the CDR3 is TGTGCCTCTATCCGTAAGGTTGGGACTGAAGCTTTCTTT. It translates to CASIRKVGTEAFF. V gene TRBV28 combines with J gene TRBJ1-1, with D hard to call. Germline-derived CDR1 and CDR2 are MDHEN and SYDVKM. CDR3 length: 13 residues. With 11 bases removed from V and 5 bases from J, the gap between germline ends came to 18 bases.